A single sample is the source of the 26 T cell receptor beta chains below, sequenced in a study of T cell responses to AZD1222 COVID-19 vaccine (dated by TCRdb to the early 2020s). The library was prepared using the immunoSEQ multiplex PCR assay. As stored in TCRdb, this immuneACCESS dataset retains in-frame rearrangements with V and J assigned. A fraction of the clones does not appear; measured against another copy, unresolved V genes explain less than half of the discrepancy, and the remainder lacks a known reason. Within this sample are about 120,000 clones, with approximately 85% of them counted one time only. The top ten clones comprise roughly 5% of the sample. The time point label here, explained by the study, means: baseline before first vaccination. The material was peripheral blood, obtained on day 0 of AZD1222 vaccination. These receptors were collected from an adult in good health.

The chain recombines TRBV12-3 or TRBV12-4 with TRBJ2-1; D is undetermined. V was shortened by 3 bases and J by 6 bases, with 9 bases between the two germline ends. This CDR3 has 13 amino acids. CDR3 coding DNA: TGTGCCAGCAGTTTTAGTACTTCCAATGAGCAGTTCTTC. Residues: CASSFSTSNEQFF.

The rearrangement joins TRBV3-1 (or the pseudogene TRBV3-2) to TRBJ1-5; D unclear. Trimming cost V 4 bases and J 5 bases, with 21 bases left between them. CDR1 and CDR2 from the germline V gene are LGHDT and YNNKEL (reference sequence). The CDR3 covers 17 residues. CDR3 loop: CASSRRRQVFLDQPQHF. CDR3 in DNA: TGTGCCAGCAGCCGACGGCGTCAGGTGTTTTTGGATCAGCCCCAGCATTTT.

The chain employs TRBV19 and TRBJ1-2; D may be TRBD1 (5 bases). CDR3 size: 13 residues. The germline V gene encodes CDR1 LNHDA and CDR2 SQIVND (reference sequence). Between the trimmed V and J ends, which lost 3 bases and 1 base, there was a span of 6 bases. The CDR3 sequence is CASSMGGNYGYTF. CDR3 DNA: TGTGCCAGTAGTATGGGGGGTAACTATGGCTACACCTTC.

V and J are TRBV5-1 and TRBJ1-4, with no clear D. This CDR3 has 14 residues. V was shortened by 1 base and J by 8 bases, with 12 bases between the two germline ends. Germline assignment: CDR1 SGHRS and CDR2 YFSETQ. The CDR3 loop reads CASSLTAPGEKLFF. CDR3 coding DNA: TGCGCCAGCAGCTTGACGGCTCCTGGCGAAAAACTGTTTTTT. Full variable domain (rest looked up from reference TRBV5-1 and TRBJ1-4): KAGVTQTPRYLIKTRGQQVTLSCSPISGHRSVSWYQQTPGQGLQFLFEYFSETQRNKGNFPGRFSGRQFSNSRSEMNVSTLELGDSALYLCASSLTAPGEKLFFGSGTQLSVL.

The chain employs TRBV18 and TRBJ1-4; D not resolved. V lost 3 bases, J lost 4 bases, and 6 bases lay in between. Germline V gene data show CDR1 as KGHSH and CDR2 as LQKENI. The CDR3 is made up of 13 amino acids. In DNA, the CDR3 is TGTGCCAGCTCACCGGGTAGTAATGAAAAACTGTTTTTT. The encoded protein is CASSPGSNEKLFF.

The J gene is TRBJ1-6, the V gene TRBV14, with 12 bases aligning to TRBD1. The ends lost 3 bases at V and 8 bases at J; junction bases unmatched: 2. This CDR3 region has 15 residues. Germline-derived CDR1 and CDR2 are SGHDN and FVKESK. The CDR3 loop is CASSQGQGAYSPLHF. Here the CDR3 DNA reads TGTGCCAGCAGCCAGGGACAGGGGGCCTATTCACCCCTCCACTTT.

The CDR3 nucleotides read TGTGCCAGCAGCAGACTAGCGGGAGTCGCCTACGAGCAGTACTTC. It yields the protein CASSRLAGVAYEQYF. The V call is TRBV14, the J call TRBJ2-7, with TRBD2 identical over 12 bases. The CDR3 runs 15 residues. Germline CDR1 SGHDN, CDR2 FVKESK. The J segment lost 2 bases and the V segment lost 5 bases, leaving 4 bases of the junction unmatched.

The chain uses TRBV7-6 and TRBJ2-2; D tentatively reads TRBD1 or TRBD2 (6 bases each). This CDR3 is 15 amino acids long. Germline loops: CDR1 SGHVS, CDR2 FNYEAQ. The V and J ends lost 6 bases and 0 bases respectively, with 11 bases between them. CDR3 coding DNA: TGTGCCAGCAGACAAAGGGGGGCGAACACCGGGGAGCTGTTTTTT. It translates to CASRQRGANTGELFF.

This sequence joins TRBV7-8 and TRBJ2-7; 9 positions agree with TRBD1. The CDR3 totals 15 residues. The germline CDR1 and CDR2 sequences are SGHVS and FQNEAQ. V lost 1 base and J lost 5; bases outside the gene matches: 6. CDR3 region: CASSLVGTGTDEQYF. CDR3 bases: TGTGCCAGCAGCTTAGTGGGGACAGGGACAGACGAGCAGTACTTC.

V gene TRBV18 combines with J gene TRBJ2-3; 12 positions agree with TRBD2. Germline values: CDR1 KGHSH, CDR2 LQKENI. The ends lost 3 bases at V and 7 bases at J; junction bases unmatched: 8. The CDR3 covers 16 residues. In nucleotides, the CDR3 is TGTGCCAGCTCACCGCCTAGCGGGAGGGCCCTCAATACGCAGTATTTT. Residues: CASSPPSGRALNTQYF.

In this sample, this clone turned up a few times. This rearrangement joins TRBV4-1 to TRBJ1-2; 7 positions match TRBD1. The trim removed 1 base at V and 4 bases at J, leaving 9 bases unmatched. CDR1 and CDR2 from the germline V gene are MGHRA and YSYEKL. This CDR3 contains 16 residues. The CDR3 DNA follows: TGCGCCAGCAGCCAAGCGGGCGTTGCAGGGGGCTATGGCTACACCTTC. Translation: CASSQAGVAGGYGYTF.

The V gene is TRBV6-5, the J gene TRBJ1-1; the D gene is possibly TRBD1 (6 bases). Trimming stripped 5 bases from V and 10 bases from J, with 20 bases between. Looked up from germline, CDR1 is MNHEY and CDR2 is SVGAGI. The CDR3 contains 14 residues. Written as DNA, the CDR3 is TGTGCCAGCAGTAGGGGGGTGTCGATGGTGGGAGCTTTCTTT. Its translation: CASSRGVSMVGAFF.

The V and J genes are TRBV18 and TRBJ1-2, with a weak D call TRBD1 (6 bases). This CDR3 comprises 14 residues. Germline V gives CDR1 KGHSH, CDR2 LQKENI. The V and J ends lost 0 bases and 7 bases respectively, with 12 bases between them. The CDR3 loop is CASSPPYGGFGYTF. The CDR3, as DNA: TGTGCCAGCTCACCACCTTACGGGGGCTTTGGCTACACCTTC.

This clone is a singleton in its sample. V is TRBV28 and J is TRBJ1-3, with 7 positions matching TRBD1. There are 14 residues in the CDR3. Trimming took 7 bases from V and 7 from J; bases not matched to a gene: 10. The germline gives CDR1 MDHEN, CDR2 SYDVKM. The CDR3 nucleotides read TGTGCCAGCACCACAGGGGCTATTAGGAACACCATATATTTT. It encodes CASTTGAIRNTIYF.

The rearrangement uses TRBV19 and TRBJ1-1, with 8 nucleotides matching TRBD1. This CDR3 has 17 residues. V lost 2 bases and J lost 6; bases outside the gene matches: 14. CDR1 is LNHDA and CDR2 is SQIVND in the germline V gene (reference sequence). This chain's CDR3 is CASSISTGATRGAEAFF. In DNA, the CDR3 is TGTGCCAGTAGTATATCGACAGGGGCCACCCGGGGGGCTGAAGCTTTCTTT.

The chain links TRBV7-6 to TRBJ2-3, with unresolved D. CDR1 and CDR2 from the germline V gene are SGHVS and FNYEAQ. Trimming removed 4 bases from V and 0 bases from J, with 11 bases in between. This CDR3 is 15 amino acids long. CDR3 coding DNA: TGTGCCAGCAGCTCCCAATGGGCCAGCACAGATACGCAGTATTTT. Residues: CASSSQWASTDTQYF.

The rearrangement joins TRBV6-5 to TRBJ1-1, with 7 bases fitting TRBD1. Per the germline V gene, CDR1 is MNHEY and CDR2 is SVGAGI. V lost 6 bases to trimming and J lost 1 base; unmatched junction nucleotides: 5. This CDR3 region has 14 residues. CDR3 region: CASRAGTANTEAFF. The CDR3, as DNA: TGTGCCAGCAGAGCCGGGACAGCGAACACTGAAGCTTTCTTT.

The V and J genes are TRBV27 and TRBJ1-2, with TRBD1 matching 10 bases. This CDR3 comprises 15 residues. V lost 8 bases to trimming and J lost 2 bases; unmatched junction nucleotides: 8. CDR1 MNHEY and CDR2 SMNVEV come from the germline V gene (reference sequence). The CDR3: CASYGTGDENYGYTF. CDR3 bases: TGTGCCAGCTATGGGACAGGGGACGAAAACTATGGCTACACCTTC.

In DNA form, the CDR3 reads TGTGCCACCAGCAGAGGGATGACAGAGGTCTATGGCTACACCTTC. This sequence encodes CATSRGMTEVYGYTF. J is TRBJ1-2 and V is TRBV15, with D perhaps matching TRBD1 (5 bases). Looked up from germline, CDR1 is LNHNV and CDR2 is YYDKDF (reference sequence). Trimming removed 1 base at V and 4 bases at J, with 13 bases between. The CDR3 is 15 amino acids.

The V gene is TRBV19, the J gene TRBJ1-5; 9 positions agree with TRBD1. With 6 bases clipped from V and 2 bases from J, the junction kept 5 bases outside the gene matches. Germline values: CDR1 LNHDA, CDR2 SQIVND (reference sequence). The CDR3 length is 15 residues. The CDR3 DNA is TGTGCCAGTAGGACCGACAGGGGGGGCAATCAGCCCCAGCATTTT. Protein product: CASRTDRGGNQPQHF.

CDR3 nucleotide sequence: TGTGCCAGCAGCCCTTTGGGTCGGGACTCGAAGGGTGAGCAGTTCTTC. Residues: CASSPLGRDSKGEQFF. This rearrangement joins TRBV6-2 or TRBV6-3 to TRBJ2-1; D is possibly TRBD2 (6 bases). CDR3 length equals 16 residues. Trimming cost V 6 bases and J 9 bases, with 24 bases left between them. CDR1 and CDR2 (germline): MNHEY, SVGEGT.

This chain joins TRBV6-2 or TRBV6-3 and TRBJ2-3; D is unresolved. The V and J ends lost 0 bases and 0 bases respectively, with 4 bases between them. This CDR3 region has 14 residues. Looked up from germline, CDR1 is MNHEY and CDR2 is SVGEGT. The CDR3, as DNA: TGTGCCAGCAGTTACTCGACTAGCACAGATACGCAGTATTTT. It is translated as CASSYSTSTDTQYF.

The rearrangement links TRBV6-5 to TRBJ1-2, with D tentatively TRBD1 (5 bases). The V end lost 6 bases, the J end lost 4 bases, and 15 bases lay between the germline ends. The CDR3 loop spans 14 amino acids. Germline V CDR1 and CDR2: MNHEY, SVGAGI. The CDR3: CASSFTGPPYGYTF. The CDR3 coding sequence is TGTGCCAGCAGCTTCACAGGTCCCCCCTATGGCTACACCTTC.

This clone was seen only once. This rearrangement joins TRBV7-2 to TRBJ2-2, with 9 bases lining up with TRBD2. This CDR3 spans 16 amino acids. Unmatched junction bases numbered 6, after V lost 6 bases and J lost 1 base. Germline V gene lookup returns CDR1 SGHTA and CDR2 FQGNSA. CDR3 coding DNA: TGTGCCAGCAGAATTAGCGGGAGAGGGAACACCGGGGAGCTGTTTTTT. Residues: CASRISGRGNTGELFF.

This rearrangement joins TRBV4-1 to TRBJ2-7; 7 bases line up with TRBD1. V was pared by 3 bases and J by 2 bases, with 10 bases of the junction left unmatched. The CDR3 has 16 amino acids. Germline CDR1 reads MGHRA; CDR2 reads YSYEKL. The CDR3 spells CASSQIPRQGAYEQYF. The CDR3 DNA reads TGCGCCAGCAGCCAGATCCCGAGACAGGGAGCCTACGAGCAGTACTTC.

V is TRBV7-2 and J is TRBJ1-1; tentatively, D is TRBD1 (5 bases). Germline assignment: CDR1 SGHTA and CDR2 FQGNSA. V was pared by 1 base and J by 2 bases, with 8 bases between. The CDR3 is 14 amino acids. CDR3 amino acids: CASSLVGANTEAFF. Written as DNA, the CDR3 is TGTGCCAGCAGCTTAGTCGGGGCCAACACTGAAGCTTTCTTT. Variable domain in full (rest from reference TRBV7-2 and TRBJ1-1): GAGVSQSPSNKVTEKGKDVELRCDPISGHTALYWYRQSLGQGLEFLIYFQGNSAPDKSGLPSDRFSAERTGGSVSTLTIQRTQQEDSAVYLCASSLVGANTEAFFGQGTRLTVV.